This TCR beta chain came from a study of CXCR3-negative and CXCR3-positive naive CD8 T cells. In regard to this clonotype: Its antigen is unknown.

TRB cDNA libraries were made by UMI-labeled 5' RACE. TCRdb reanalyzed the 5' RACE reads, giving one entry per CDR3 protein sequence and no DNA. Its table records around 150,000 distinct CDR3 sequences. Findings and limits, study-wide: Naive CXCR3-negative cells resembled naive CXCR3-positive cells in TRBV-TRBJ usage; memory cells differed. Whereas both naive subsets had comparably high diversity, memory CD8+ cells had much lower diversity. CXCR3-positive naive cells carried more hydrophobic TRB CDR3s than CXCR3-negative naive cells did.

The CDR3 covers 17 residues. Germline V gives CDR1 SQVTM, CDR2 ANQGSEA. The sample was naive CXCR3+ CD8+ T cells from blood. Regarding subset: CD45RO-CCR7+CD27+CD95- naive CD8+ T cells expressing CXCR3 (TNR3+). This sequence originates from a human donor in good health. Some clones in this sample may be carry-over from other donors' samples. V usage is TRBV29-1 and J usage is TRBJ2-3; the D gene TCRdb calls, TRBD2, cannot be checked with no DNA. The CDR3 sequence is CSVTESGASGITDTQYF.